This T cell receptor (beta chain) came from a study of OX40 agonist ivuxolimab in advanced cancers. Overall study: Under the entry rules, prior anti-PD-1, anti-PD-L1 or anti-CTLA-4 therapy was allowed, and roughly 39% had some. Study results and caveats: Specificity for antigen went undetermined in the expanded peripheral T cells.

Trimming stripped 3 bases from V and 5 bases from J, with 8 bases between. Germline V gene sequence: CDR1 MGHDK, CDR2 SYGVNS. The CDR3 is 14 amino acids. Comment on this clone: Its antigen is unidentified.

Samples of blood were obtained at baseline, on cycle 4 day 1, and on cycle 7 day 1. Measured with immunoSEQ multiplex PCR; TCRdb has only the in-frame clones, and not every one. The data show 40,000 to 55,000 clones, with about nine tenths seen just once and approximately 6.8% held by the top ten. This rearrangement joins TRBV25-1 to TRBJ2-6; D unclear. The sequences come from CD4+ or CD8+ T cells sorted from blood, collected in a trial of the OX40 agonist ivuxolimab. The clonotype comes from an adult with an advanced solid tumor such as melanoma, head and neck, liver or kidney cancer. This chain's CDR3 is CASSDSNWANVLTF. In nucleotides, the CDR3 is TGTGCCAGCAGTGACAGTAACTGGGCCAACGTCCTGACTTTC.